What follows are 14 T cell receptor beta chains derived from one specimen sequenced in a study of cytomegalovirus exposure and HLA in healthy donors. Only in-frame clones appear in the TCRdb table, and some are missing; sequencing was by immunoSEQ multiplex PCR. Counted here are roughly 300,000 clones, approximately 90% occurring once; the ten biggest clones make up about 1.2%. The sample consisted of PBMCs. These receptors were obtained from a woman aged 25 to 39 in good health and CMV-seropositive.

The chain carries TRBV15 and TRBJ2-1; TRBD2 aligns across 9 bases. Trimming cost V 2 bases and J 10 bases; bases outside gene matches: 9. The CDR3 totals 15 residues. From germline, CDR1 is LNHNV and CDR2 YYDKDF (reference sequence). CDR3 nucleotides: TGTGCCACCAGCAGACCCGGGACTAGCATTGTAGAGCAGTTCTTC. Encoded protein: CATSRPGTSIVEQFF. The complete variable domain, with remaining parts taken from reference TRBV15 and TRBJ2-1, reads DAMVIQNPRYQVTQFGKPVTLSCSQTLNHNVMYWYQQKSSQAPKLLFHYYDKDFNNEADTPDNFQSRRPNTSFCFLDIRSPGLGDTAMYLCATSRPGTSIVEQFFGPGTRLTVL.

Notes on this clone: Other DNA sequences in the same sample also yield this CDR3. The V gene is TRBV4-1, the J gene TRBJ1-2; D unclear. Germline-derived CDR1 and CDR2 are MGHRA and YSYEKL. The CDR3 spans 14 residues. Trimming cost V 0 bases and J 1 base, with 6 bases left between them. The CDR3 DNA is TGCGCCAGCAGCCAAGATCGCGGTAACTATGGCTACACCTTC. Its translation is CASSQDRGNYGYTF.

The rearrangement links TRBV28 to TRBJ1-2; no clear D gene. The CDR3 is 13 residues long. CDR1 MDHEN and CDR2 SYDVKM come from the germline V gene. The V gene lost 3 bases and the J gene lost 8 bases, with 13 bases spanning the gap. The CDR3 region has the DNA TGTGCCAGCAGTTTTCCTCAGGTCCTGGGCTACACCTTC. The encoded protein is CASSFPQVLGYTF.

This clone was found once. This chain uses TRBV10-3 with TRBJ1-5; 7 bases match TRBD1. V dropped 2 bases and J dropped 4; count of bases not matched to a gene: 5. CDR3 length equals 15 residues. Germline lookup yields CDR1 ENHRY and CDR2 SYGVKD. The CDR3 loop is CAISEEGALNQPQHF. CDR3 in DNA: TGTGCCATCAGTGAGGAGGGGGCTTTGAATCAGCCCCAGCATTTT.

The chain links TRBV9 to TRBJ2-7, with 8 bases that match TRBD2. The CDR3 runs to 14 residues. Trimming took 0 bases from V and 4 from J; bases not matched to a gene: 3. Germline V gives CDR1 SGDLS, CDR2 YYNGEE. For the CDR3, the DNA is TGTGCCAGCAGCGTAGGGGCTAGCGGGTACGAGCAGTACTTC. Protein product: CASSVGASGYEQYF.

The CDR3 DNA follows: TGCAGCGTTGGAACCCCGGGACAGGGGTACGGTAATGAAAAACTGTTTTTT. Its protein product is CSVGTPGQGYGNEKLFF. The chain employs TRBV29-1 and TRBJ1-4; 10 positions agree with TRBD1. The CDR3 is 17 residues long. After removal of 4 bases from V and 4 bases from J, the junction contained 12 bases not matched to a gene. In germline, CDR1 is SQVTM, CDR2 ANQGSEA.

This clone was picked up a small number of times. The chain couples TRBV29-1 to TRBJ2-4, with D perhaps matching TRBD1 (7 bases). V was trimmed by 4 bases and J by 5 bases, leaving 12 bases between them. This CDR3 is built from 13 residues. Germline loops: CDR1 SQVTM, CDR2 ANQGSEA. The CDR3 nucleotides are TGCAGCGTTGTAGGAGGGGGCGAAAACATTCAGTACTTC. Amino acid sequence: CSVVGGGENIQYF.

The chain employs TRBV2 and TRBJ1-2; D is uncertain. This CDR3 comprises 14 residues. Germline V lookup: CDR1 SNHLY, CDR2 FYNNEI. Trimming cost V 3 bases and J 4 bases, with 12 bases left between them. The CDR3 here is CASSEVGRVYGYTF. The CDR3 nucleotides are TGTGCCAGCAGTGAGGTGGGCAGAGTCTATGGCTACACCTTC.

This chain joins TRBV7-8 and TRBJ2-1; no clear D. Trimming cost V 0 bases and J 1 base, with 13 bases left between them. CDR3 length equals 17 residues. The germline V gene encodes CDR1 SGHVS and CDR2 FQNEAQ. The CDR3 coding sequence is TGTGCCAGCAGCTTAGCGCTATATCATGGGTCCTACAATGAGCAGTTCTTC. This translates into CASSLALYHGSYNEQFF.

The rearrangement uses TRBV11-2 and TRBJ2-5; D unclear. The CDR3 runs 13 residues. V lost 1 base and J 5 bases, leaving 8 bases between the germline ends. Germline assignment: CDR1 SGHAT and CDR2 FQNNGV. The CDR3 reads CASSLVPYETQYF. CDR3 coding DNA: TGTGCCAGCAGCTTAGTGCCCTACGAGACCCAGTACTTC. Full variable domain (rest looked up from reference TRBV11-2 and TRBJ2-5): EAGVAQSPRYKIIEKRQSVAFWCNPISGHATLYWYQQILGQGPKLLIQFQNNGVVDDSQLPKDRFSAERLKGVDSTLKIQPAKLEDSAVYLCASSLVPYETQYFGPGTRLLVL.

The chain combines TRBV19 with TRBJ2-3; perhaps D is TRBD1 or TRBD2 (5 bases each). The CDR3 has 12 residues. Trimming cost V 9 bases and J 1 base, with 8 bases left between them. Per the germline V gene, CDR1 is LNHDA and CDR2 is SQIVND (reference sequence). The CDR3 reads CASWDGTDTQYF. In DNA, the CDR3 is TGTGCCAGCTGGGACGGCACAGATACGCAGTATTTT.

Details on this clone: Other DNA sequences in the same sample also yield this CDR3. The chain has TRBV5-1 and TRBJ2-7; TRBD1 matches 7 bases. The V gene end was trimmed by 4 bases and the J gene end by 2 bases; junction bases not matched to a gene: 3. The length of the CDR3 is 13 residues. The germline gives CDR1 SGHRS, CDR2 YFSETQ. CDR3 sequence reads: CASSIGTAYEQYF. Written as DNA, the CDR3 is TGCGCCAGCAGCATAGGGACAGCCTACGAGCAGTACTTC. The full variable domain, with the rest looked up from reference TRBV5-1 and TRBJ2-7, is KAGVTQTPRYLIKTRGQQVTLSCSPISGHRSVSWYQQTPGQGLQFLFEYFSETQRNKGNFPGRFSGRQFSNSRSEMNVSTLELGDSALYLCASSIGTAYEQYFGPGTRLTVT.

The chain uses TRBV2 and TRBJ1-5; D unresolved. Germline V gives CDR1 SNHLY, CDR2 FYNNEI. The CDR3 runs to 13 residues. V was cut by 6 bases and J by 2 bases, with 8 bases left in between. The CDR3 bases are TGTGCCAGCAGGGGAGTAGGCAATCAGCCCCAGCATTTT. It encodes CASRGVGNQPQHF.

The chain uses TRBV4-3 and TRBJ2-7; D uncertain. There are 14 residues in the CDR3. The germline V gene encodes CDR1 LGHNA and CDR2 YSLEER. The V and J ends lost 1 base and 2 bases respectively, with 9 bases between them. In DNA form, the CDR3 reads TGCGCCAGCAGCCAAGGGTCTCTGGCCTACGAGCAGTACTTC. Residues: CASSQGSLAYEQYF.